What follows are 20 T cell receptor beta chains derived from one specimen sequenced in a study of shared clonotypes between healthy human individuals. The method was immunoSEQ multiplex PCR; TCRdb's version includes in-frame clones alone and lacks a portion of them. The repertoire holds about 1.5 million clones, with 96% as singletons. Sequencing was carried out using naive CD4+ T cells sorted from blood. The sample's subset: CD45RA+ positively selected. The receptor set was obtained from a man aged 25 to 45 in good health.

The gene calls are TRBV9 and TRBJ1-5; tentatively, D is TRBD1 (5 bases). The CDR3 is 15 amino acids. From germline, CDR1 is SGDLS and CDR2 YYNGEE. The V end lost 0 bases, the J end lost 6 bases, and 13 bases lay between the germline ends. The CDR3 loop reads CASSVDRQGSQPQHF. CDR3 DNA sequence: TGTGCCAGCAGCGTAGACAGGCAAGGGAGTCAGCCCCAGCATTTT.

The CDR3 region is CASSVSTPAGLADQETQYF. CDR3 bases: TGTGCCAGCAGCGTGTCCACTCCCGCGGGACTAGCGGACCAAGAGACCCAGTACTTC. The chain links TRBV9 to TRBJ2-5; 11 bases line up with TRBD2. Germline assignment: CDR1 SGDLS and CDR2 YYNGEE. The CDR3 totals 19 residues. The junction had 12 bases not matched to a gene; V was cut back by 2 bases and J by 0 bases.

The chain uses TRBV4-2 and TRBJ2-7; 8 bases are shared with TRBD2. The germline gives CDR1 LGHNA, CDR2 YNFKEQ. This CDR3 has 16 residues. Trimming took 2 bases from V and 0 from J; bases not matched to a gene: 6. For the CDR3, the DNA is TGTGCCAGCAGCCAATCCGGGACTAGGGTCTCCTACGAGCAGTACTTC. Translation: CASSQSGTRVSYEQYF.

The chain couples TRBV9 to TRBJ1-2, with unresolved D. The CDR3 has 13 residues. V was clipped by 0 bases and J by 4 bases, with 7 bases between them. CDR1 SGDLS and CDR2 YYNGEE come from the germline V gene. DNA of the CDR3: TGTGCCAGCAGCGTAGTTGGCACCTATGGCTACACCTTC. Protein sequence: CASSVVGTYGYTF. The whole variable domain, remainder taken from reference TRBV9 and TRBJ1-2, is DSGVTQTPKHLITATGQRVTLRCSPRSGDLSVYWYQQSLDQGLQFLIQYYNGEERAKGNILERFSAQQFPDLHSELNLSSLELGDSALYFCASSVVGTYGYTFGSGTRLTVV.

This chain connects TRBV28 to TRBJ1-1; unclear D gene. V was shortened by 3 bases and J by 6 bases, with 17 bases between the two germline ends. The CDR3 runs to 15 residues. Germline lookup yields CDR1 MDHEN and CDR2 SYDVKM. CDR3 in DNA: TGTGCCAGCAGTTTTATCGGCAGAGAAAGACCTGAAGCTTTCTTT. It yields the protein CASSFIGRERPEAFF.

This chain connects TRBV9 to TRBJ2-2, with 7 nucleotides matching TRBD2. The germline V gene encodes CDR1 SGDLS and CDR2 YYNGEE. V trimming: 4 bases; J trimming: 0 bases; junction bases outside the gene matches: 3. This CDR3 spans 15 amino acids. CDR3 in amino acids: CASSPREPNTGELFF. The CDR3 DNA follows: TGTGCCAGCAGCCCGCGGGAGCCGAACACCGGGGAGCTGTTTTTT.

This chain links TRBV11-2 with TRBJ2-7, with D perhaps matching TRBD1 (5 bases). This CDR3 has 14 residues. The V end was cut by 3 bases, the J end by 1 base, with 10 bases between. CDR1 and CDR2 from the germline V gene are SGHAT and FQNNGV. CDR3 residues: CASSFFDSSYEQYF. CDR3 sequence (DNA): TGTGCCAGCAGCTTTTTTGACAGTTCCTACGAGCAGTACTTC.

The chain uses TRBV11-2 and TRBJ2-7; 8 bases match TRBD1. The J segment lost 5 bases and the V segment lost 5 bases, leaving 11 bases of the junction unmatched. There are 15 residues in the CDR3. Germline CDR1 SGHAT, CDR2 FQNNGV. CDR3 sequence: CASSDWTGLGNEQYF. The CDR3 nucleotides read TGTGCCAGCAGCGACTGGACAGGGCTTGGTAACGAGCAGTACTTC.

The CDR3 here is CATQQRAGTYQETQYF. The CDR3 DNA follows: TGTGCCACCCAGCAACGGGCAGGGACGTACCAAGAGACCCAGTACTTC. V is TRBV5-4 and J is TRBJ2-5; either TRBD1 or TRBD2 may fit D (5 bases each). The length of the CDR3 is 16 residues. V dropped 9 bases and J dropped 0 bases, with 21 bases sitting between them. Germline assignment: CDR1 SGHNT and CDR2 YYREEE (reference sequence). Complete variable domain (other parts from reference TRBV5-4 and TRBJ2-5): ETGVTQSPTHLIKTRGQQVTLRCSSQSGHNTVSWYQQALGQGPQFIFQYYREEENGRGNFPPRFSGLQFPNYSSELNVNALELDDSALYLCATQQRAGTYQETQYFGPGTRLLVL.

In nucleotides, the CDR3 is TGTGCCAGTAGTTGGGGCCAGGGGATCGGTCAGCCCCAGCATTTT. This encodes CASSWGQGIGQPQHF. The chain has TRBV19 and TRBJ1-5; possible D gene TRBD1, 6 bases. Germline assignment: CDR1 LNHDA and CDR2 SQIVND (reference sequence). This CDR3 has 15 residues. V lost 5 bases, J lost 6 bases, and 17 bases lay in between.

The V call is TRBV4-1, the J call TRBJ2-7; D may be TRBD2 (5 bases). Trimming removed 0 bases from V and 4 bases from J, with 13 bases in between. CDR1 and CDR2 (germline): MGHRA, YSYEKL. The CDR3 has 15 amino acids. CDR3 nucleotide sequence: TGCGCCAGCAGCCAAGATAGAAGGGAGATTTACGAGCAGTACTTC. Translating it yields CASSQDRREIYEQYF.

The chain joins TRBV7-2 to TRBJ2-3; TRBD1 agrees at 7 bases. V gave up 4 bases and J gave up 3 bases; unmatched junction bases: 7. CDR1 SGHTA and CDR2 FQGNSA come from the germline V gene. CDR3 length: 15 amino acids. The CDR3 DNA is TGTGCCAGCAGCTCCCACAGGGGAGATACAGATACGCAGTATTTT. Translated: CASSSHRGDTDTQYF.

The CDR3 loop is CASSLVKGQASEQYF. CDR3 DNA: TGTGCCAGCAGCTTAGTCAAGGGACAGGCGAGCGAGCAGTACTTC. The rearrangement joins TRBV11-2 to TRBJ2-7; 8 positions agree with TRBD1. J lost 6 bases, V lost 1 base, and 8 bases had no gene match. Germline CDR1 is SGHAT and CDR2 is FQNNGV. CDR3 size: 15 residues.

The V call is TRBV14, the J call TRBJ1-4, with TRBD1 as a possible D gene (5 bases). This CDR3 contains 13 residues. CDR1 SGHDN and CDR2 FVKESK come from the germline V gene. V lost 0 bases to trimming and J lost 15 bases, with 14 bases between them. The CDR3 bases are TGTGCCAGCAGCCAAGATTTCGGGGGGGTTTTGTTTTTT. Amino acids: CASSQDFGGVLFF.

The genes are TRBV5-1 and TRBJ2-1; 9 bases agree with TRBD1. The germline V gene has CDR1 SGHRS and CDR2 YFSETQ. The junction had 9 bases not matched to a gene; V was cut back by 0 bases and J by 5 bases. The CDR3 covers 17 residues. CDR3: CASSLVLTGGADNEQFF. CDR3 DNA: TGCGCCAGCAGCTTGGTCCTTACAGGGGGCGCGGACAATGAGCAGTTCTTC.

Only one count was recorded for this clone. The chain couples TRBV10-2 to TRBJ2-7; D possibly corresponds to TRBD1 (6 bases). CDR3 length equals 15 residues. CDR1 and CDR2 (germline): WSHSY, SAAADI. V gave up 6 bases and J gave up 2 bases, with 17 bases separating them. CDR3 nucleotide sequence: TGCGCCAGCAGGACTCCCGGGACAAAAACCTACGAGCAGTACTTC. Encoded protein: CASRTPGTKTYEQYF.

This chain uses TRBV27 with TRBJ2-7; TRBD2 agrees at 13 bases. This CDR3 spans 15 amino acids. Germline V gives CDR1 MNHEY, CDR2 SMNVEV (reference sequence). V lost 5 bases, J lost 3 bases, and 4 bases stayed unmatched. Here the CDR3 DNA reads TGTGCCAGCAGTCAGGGACTAGCGGGATTCTACGAGCAGTACTTC. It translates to CASSQGLAGFYEQYF.

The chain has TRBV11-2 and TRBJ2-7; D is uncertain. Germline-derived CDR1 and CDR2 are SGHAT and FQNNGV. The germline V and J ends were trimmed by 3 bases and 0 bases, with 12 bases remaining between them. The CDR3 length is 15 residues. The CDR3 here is CASSFRFGVSYEQYF. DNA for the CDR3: TGTGCCAGCAGCTTTCGATTCGGCGTCTCCTACGAGCAGTACTTC.

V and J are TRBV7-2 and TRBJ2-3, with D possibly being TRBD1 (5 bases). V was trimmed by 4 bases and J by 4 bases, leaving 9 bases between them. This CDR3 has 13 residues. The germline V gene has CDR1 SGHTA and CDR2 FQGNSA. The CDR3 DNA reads TGTGCCAGCAGCTCCCAAGGGGCAGATACGCAGTATTTT. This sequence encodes CASSSQGADTQYF.

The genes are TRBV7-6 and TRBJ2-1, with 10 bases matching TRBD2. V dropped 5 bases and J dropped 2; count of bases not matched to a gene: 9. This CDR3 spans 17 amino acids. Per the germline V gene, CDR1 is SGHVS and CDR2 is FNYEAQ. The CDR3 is CASSGGISGRPYNEQFF. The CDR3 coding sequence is TGTGCCAGCAGCGGCGGAATTAGCGGGAGGCCCTACAATGAGCAGTTCTTC.